These 5 T cell receptor beta chains came from one sample sequenced in a study of blood T cell repertoires in COVID-19. Data came from immunoSEQ multiplex PCR; TCRdb stores just in-frame clones and leaves some out. The sample carries some 230,000 clones, 83% recorded once. The sample was peripheral blood. Every receptor here comes from a woman aged 50 to 60 with acute or convalescent COVID-19.

V gene TRBV4-1 combines with J gene TRBJ2-7; no clear D. Trimming shortened V by 6 bases and J by 2 bases, and 14 bases separated the two germline ends. CDR1 is MGHRA, CDR2 YSYEKL, per germline. The CDR3 is made up of 14 amino acids. The CDR3 sequence: CASSRDTATYEQYF. CDR3 bases: TGCGCCAGCAGTCGAGACACCGCGACCTACGAGCAGTACTTC.

This sequence joins TRBV27 and TRBJ1-1, with 7 bases aligning to TRBD1. This CDR3 has 12 amino acids. V trimming: 6 bases; J trimming: 8 bases; junction bases outside the gene matches: 6. Germline loops: CDR1 MNHEY, CDR2 SMNVEV (reference sequence). The CDR3 sequence is CASRLPGQEAFF. CDR3 DNA: TGTGCCAGCAGACTACCGGGACAGGAAGCTTTCTTT.

The J gene is TRBJ2-5, the V gene TRBV7-9, with D possibly TRBD1 on 5 matching bases. Trimming removed 2 bases at V and 6 bases at J, with 10 bases between. CDR3 length: 13 residues. The germline V gene has CDR1 SEHNR and CDR2 FQNEAQ (reference sequence). The CDR3 nucleotides are TGTGCCAGCAGCTTATCCCAGGGTCAGACCCAGTACTTC. Amino acid sequence: CASSLSQGQTQYF.

The chain joins TRBV5-1 to TRBJ2-3; no reliable D call. In germline, CDR1 is SGHRS, CDR2 YFSETQ. This CDR3 region has 11 residues. V was cut by 4 bases and J by 3 bases, with 3 bases left in between. The CDR3 sequence: CASSLTDTQYF. The DNA for the CDR3 is TGCGCCAGCAGCCTTACAGATACGCAGTATTTT.

The V gene is TRBV20-1, the J gene TRBJ2-7, with 8 bases that match TRBD1. The germline gives CDR1 DFQATT, CDR2 SNEGSKA (reference sequence). The CDR3 has 13 amino acids. The junction had 3 bases not matched to a gene; V was cut back by 3 bases and J by 2 bases. In DNA, the CDR3 is TGCAGTGCTAGTACAGGGGGTCCCTACGAGCAGTACTTC. It yields the protein CSASTGGPYEQYF.